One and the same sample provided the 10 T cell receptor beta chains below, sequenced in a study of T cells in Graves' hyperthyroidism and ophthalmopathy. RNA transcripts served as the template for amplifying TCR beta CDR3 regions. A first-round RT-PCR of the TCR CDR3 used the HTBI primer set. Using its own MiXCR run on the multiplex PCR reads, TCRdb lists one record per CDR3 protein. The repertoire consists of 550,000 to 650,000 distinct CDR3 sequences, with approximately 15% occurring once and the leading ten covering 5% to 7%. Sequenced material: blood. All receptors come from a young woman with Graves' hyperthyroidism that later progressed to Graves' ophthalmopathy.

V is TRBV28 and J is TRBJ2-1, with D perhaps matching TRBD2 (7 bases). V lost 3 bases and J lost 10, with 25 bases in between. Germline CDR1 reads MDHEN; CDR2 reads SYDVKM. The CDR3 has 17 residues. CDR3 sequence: CASSFPGALGGAEEQFF. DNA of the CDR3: TGTGCCAGCAGTTTCCCGGGGGCACTAGGGGGGGCGGAAGAGCAGTTCTTC. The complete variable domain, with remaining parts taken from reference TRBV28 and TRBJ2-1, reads DVKVTQSSRYLVKRTGEKVFLECVQDMDHENMFWYRQDPGLGLRLIYFSYDVKMKEKGDIPEGYSVSREKKERFSLILESASTNQTSMYLCASSFPGALGGAEEQFFGPGTRLTVL.

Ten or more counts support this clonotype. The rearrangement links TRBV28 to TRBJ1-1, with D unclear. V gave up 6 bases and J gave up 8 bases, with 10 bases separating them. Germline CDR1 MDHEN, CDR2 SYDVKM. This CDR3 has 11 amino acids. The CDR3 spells CASRGVGEAFF. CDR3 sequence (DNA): TGTGCCAGCAGGGGAGTCGGGGAAGCTTTCTTT.

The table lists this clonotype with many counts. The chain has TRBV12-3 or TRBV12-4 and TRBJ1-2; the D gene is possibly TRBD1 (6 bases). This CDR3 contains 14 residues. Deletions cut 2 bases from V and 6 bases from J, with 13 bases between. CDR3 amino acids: CASSLRGGEDGYTF. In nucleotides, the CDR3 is TGTGCCAGCAGTTTACGGGGGGGCGAGGATGGCTACACCTTC.

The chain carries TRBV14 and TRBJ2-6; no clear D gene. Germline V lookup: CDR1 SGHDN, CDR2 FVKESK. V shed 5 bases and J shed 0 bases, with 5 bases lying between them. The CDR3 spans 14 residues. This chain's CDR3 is CASSVHSGANVLTF. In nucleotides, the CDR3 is TGTGCCAGCAGCGTCCACTCTGGGGCCAACGTCCTGACTTTC. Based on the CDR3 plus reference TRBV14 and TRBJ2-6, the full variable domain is EAGVTQFPSHSVIEKGQTVTLRCDPISGHDNLYWYRRVMGKEIKFLLHFVKESKQDESGMPNNRFLAERTGGTYSTLKVQPAELEDSGVYFCASSVHSGANVLTFGAGSRLTVL.

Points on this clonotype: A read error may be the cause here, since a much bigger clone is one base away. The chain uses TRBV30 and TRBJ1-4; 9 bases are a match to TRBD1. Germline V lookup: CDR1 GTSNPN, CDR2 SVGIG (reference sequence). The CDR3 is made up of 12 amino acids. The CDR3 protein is CAWSPTGGELLF. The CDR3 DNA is TGTGCCTGGAGTCCGACAGGGGGAGAACTGCTTTTT. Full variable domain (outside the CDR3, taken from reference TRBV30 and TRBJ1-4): SQTIHQWPATLVQPVGSPLSLECTVEGTSNPNLYWYRQAAGRGLQLLFYSVGIGQISSEVPQNLSASRPQDRQFILSSKKLLLSDSGFYLCAWSPTGGELLFGSGTQLSVL.

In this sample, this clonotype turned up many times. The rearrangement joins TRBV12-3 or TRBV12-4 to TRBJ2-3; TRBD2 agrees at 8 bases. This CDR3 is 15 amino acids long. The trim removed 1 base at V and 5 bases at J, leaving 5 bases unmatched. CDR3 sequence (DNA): TGTGCCAGCAGTTTAGTTACTAGCGGACAAGATACGCAGTATTTT. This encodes CASSLVTSGQDTQYF.

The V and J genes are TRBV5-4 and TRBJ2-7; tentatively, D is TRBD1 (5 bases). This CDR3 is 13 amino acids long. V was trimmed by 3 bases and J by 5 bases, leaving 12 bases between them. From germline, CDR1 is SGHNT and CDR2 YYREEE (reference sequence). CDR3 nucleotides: TGTGCCAGCAGCTACCAGGGAATCCACGAGCAGTACTTC. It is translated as CASSYQGIHEQYF.

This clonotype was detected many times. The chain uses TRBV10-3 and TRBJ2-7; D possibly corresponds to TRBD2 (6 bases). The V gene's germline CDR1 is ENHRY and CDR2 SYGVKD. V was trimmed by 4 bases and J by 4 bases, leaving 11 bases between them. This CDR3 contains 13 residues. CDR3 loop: CAISGAEGYEQYF. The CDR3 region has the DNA TGTGCCATCAGTGGGGCGGAGGGTTACGAGCAGTACTTC.

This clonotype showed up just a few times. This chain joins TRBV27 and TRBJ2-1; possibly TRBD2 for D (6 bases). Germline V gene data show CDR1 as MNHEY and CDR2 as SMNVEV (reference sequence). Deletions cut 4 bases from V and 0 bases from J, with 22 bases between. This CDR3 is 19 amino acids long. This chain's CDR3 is CASSSRDSGWRSSYNEQFF. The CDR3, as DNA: TGTGCCAGCAGTTCCCGGGACTCCGGCTGGAGAAGCTCCTACAATGAGCAGTTCTTC.

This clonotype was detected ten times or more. CDR3 sequence (DNA): TGTGCCACCTCGCTGCAGGGGGCGCGGGAAAAACTGTTTTTT. This codes for CATSLQGAREKLFF. The chain links TRBV6-1 to TRBJ1-4; 8 bases are a match to TRBD1. The junction had 12 bases not matched to a gene; V was cut back by 10 bases and J by 8 bases. CDR3 length: 14 amino acids. Germline values: CDR1 MNHNS, CDR2 SASEGT.